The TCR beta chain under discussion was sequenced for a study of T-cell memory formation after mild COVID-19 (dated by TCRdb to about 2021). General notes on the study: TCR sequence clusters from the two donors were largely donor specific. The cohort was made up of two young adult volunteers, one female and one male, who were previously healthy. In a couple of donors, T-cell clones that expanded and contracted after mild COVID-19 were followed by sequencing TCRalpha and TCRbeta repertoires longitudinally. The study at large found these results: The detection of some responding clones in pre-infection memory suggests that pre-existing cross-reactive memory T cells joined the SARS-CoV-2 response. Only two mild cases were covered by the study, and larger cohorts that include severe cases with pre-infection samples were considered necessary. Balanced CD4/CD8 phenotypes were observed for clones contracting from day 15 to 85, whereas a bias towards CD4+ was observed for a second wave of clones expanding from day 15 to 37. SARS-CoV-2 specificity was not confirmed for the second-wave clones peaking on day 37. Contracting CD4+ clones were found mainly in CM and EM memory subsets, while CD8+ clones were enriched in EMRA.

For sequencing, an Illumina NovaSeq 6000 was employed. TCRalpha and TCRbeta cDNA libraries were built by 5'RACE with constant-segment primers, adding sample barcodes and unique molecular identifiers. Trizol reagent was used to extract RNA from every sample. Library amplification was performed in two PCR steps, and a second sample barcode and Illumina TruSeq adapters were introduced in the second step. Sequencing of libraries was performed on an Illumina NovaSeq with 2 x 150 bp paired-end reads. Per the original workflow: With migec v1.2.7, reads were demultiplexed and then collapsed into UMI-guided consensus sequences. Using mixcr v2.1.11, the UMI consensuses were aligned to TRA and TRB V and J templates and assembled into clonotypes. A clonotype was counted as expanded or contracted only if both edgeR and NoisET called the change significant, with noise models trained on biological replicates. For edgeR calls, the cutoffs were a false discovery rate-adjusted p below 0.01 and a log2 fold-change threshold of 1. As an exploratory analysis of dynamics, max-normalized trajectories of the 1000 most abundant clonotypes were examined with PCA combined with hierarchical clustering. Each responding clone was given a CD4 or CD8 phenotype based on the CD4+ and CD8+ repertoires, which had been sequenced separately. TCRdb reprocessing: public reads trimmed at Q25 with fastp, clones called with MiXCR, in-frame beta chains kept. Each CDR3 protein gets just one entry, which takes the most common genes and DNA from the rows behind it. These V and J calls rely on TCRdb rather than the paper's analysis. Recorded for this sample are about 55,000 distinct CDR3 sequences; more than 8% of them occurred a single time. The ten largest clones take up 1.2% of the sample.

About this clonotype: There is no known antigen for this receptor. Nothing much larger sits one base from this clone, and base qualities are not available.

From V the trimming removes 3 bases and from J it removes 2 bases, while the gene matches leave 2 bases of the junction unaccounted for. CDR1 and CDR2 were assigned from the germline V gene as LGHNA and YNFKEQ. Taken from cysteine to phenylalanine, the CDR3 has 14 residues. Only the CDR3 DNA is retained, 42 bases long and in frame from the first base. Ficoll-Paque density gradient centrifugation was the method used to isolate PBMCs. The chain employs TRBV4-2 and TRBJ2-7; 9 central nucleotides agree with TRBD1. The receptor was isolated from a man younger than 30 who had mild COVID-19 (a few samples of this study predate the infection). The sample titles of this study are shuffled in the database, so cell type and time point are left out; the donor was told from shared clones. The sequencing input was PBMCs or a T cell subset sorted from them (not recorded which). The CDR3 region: CASSQGQGAYEQYF. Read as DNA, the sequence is TGTGCCAGCAGCCAGGGACAGGGCGCCTACGAGCAGTACTTC.